This TCR beta chain emerged from a study of T-cell memory formation after mild COVID-19. Study results and caveats: Some clones that responded were present in memory (sampled pre-infection), which suggests cross-reactive memory joined.

This clonotype was counted between two and nine times. The antigen is not known. TCRdb independently ran MiXCR on the 5' RACE reads; one entry per CDR3 protein. The table lists approximately 300,000 distinct CDR3 sequences, approximately 20% of them singletons. The V end was cut by 6 bases, the J end by 6 bases, with 17 bases between. The CDR3 runs to 15 residues. Germline CDR1 reads MNHEY; CDR2 reads SVGEGT. The rearrangement links TRBV6-2 or TRBV6-3 to TRBJ2-2; TRBD2 is a possible D gene (5 bases). The sample taken for sequencing was PBMCs or a T cell subset sorted from them (not recorded which). The TCR was taken from a man aged 18-30 years who had mild COVID-19 (a few samples of this study predate the infection). Cell type and time point are not known. CDR3 DNA: TGTGCCAGCAGGCACCCTGTTGAGAGGGCCGGGGAGCTGTTTTTT. This translates into CASRHPVERAGELFF.